A single sample is the source of the 8 T cell receptor beta chains below, sequenced in a study of T-cell reconstitution after alpha-beta-depleted transplantation in children. Preparation of the TCRbeta library involved a method that used unique molecular identifiers. TCRdb re-analysed the PCR reads in MiXCR, keeping a single row per CDR3 protein. The sample records hundreds of thousands of distinct CDR3 sequences, around 13% being singletons. The sequenced sample was PBMCs, mostly from graft donor cells, obtained 360 days after TCRalphabeta/CD19-depleted stem cell transplant. The source of these receptors is a male patient aged 5 to 17 who had a stem cell transplant for acute myeloid leukemia, so the T cells may come from the graft donor.

The chain links TRBV20-1 to TRBJ2-5; 12 bases line up with TRBD2. This CDR3 contains 17 residues. With 3 bases clipped from V and 5 bases from J, the junction kept 13 bases outside the gene matches. Germline CDR1 DFQATT, CDR2 SNEGSKA (reference sequence). In DNA, the CDR3 is TGCAGTGCTAGCCGACTAGCGGGAGAGGTACGCGGGGAGACCCAGTACTTC. Its protein product is CSASRLAGEVRGETQYF.

Ten or more counts support this clonotype. The genes are TRBV12-3 or TRBV12-4 and TRBJ2-4; 7 bases line up with TRBD2. V shed 3 bases and J 0 bases; nucleotides not matched to a gene: 5. This CDR3 spans 16 amino acids. For the CDR3, the DNA is TGTGCCAGCAGTTTGAAAGCGGGGTTAGCCAAAAACATTCAGTACTTC. This sequence encodes CASSLKAGLAKNIQYF.

The genes are TRBV18 and TRBJ2-2; D remains unclear. This CDR3 has 13 amino acids. The germline CDR1 and CDR2 sequences are KGHSH and LQKENI. V lost 1 base and J lost 7, with 7 bases in between. DNA of the CDR3: TGTGCCAGCTCACCACTCTCGGGCGGGGAGCTGTTTTTT. Encoded protein: CASSPLSGGELFF.

The chain recombines TRBV20-1 with TRBJ2-7, with a tentative D call TRBD2 (6 bases). Germline CDR1 is DFQATT and CDR2 is SNEGSKA (reference sequence). CDR3 size: 12 residues. Trimming cost V 4 bases and J 7 bases, with 14 bases left between them. This chain's CDR3 is CSAIPIAVEQYF. Written as DNA, the CDR3 is TGCAGTGCTATCCCTATAGCGGTAGAGCAGTACTTC.

This clonotype has a handful of counts. A much larger clone lies a single base off, so this may be a read error. The V and J genes are TRBV20-1 and TRBJ2-5; tentatively, D is TRBD1 (6 bases). Germline V lookup: CDR1 DFQATT, CDR2 SNEGSKA (reference sequence). The CDR3 totals 15 residues. Trimming took off 3 bases at V and 0 bases at J, with 14 bases between the two ends. The CDR3 coding sequence is TGCAGTGCTAGGAGACAGAGGGGGAACCAAGAGACCCAGTACTTC. Amino acid sequence: CSARRQRGNQETQYF.

This clonotype has ten or more counts. The chain has TRBV21-1 and TRBJ2-5; the D call in the table, TRBD2, was not verified against the DNA. TRBV21-1 counts as a pseudogene. The CDR3 consists of 16 residues. The CDR3 loop reads CASSLGLAEVQETQYF. For the CDR3, the DNA is TGTGCCAGCAGCCTGGGACTAGCGGAGGTCCAAGAGACCCAGTACTTC.

This clonotype was detected once. The junction departs from the called germline gene at one end, perhaps through a read error. The rearrangement joins TRBV5-5 to TRBJ2-3; TRBD1 is a possible D gene (5 bases). Germline V gene data show CDR1 as SGHKS and CDR2 as YYEKEE (reference sequence). The CDR3 loop spans 15 amino acids. CDR3 sequence: CASSLRPEGADTEYF. As DNA, the CDR3 is TGTGCCAGCAGCTTGCGTCCGGAAGGGGCAGATACGGAGTATTTT.

Concerning this clonotype itself: Its ends do not fully match the called genes, so a read error is possible. The chain couples TRBV7-3 to TRBJ2-1; a possible D gene is TRBD1 (6 bases). From germline, CDR1 is SGHTA and CDR2 FQGTGA. The CDR3 sequence is 14 residues long. The CDR3 nucleotides read TGTGCCAGCAGCTCCAGCCGACAGGACAATGAGCAGATCTTC. It encodes CASSSSRQDNEQIF.